This note documents a single T cell receptor beta chain sequence. Original processing methods: Reference gene primers were amplified, and this amplification served to estimate nucleated cell counts. TCRdb's table, derived via immunoSEQ multiplex PCR, lists solely in-frame clones and lacks some. The DNA was the basis for D and trimming; V, J and clone size are from that table. The repertoire holds 270,000 or so clones, with 89% as singletons. These data come from a study of blood T cell repertoires in COVID-19. Study in general: COVID-19 samples, acute and convalescent, were from the United States, Italy and Spain. In each case, the material was cDNA or gDNA derived from T cells, B-cell-depleted T cells, or PBMCs.

J lost 3 bases, V lost 7 bases, and 5 bases had no gene match. Germline-derived CDR1 and CDR2 are MNHEY and SMNVEV (reference sequence). This CDR3 comprises 15 residues. Sequencing input: peripheral blood. The sequence derives from a woman between 40 and 50 years old who had recovered from COVID-19. J is TRBJ2-2 and V is TRBV27; 10 nucleotides line up with TRBD1. The CDR3 bases are TGTGCCAGCAAGACTGGGACAGGGGACACCGGGGAGCTGTTTTTT. This codes for CASKTGTGDTGELFF.